This TCR beta chain was captured in a study of blood T cell repertoires in COVID-19. Study-wide background: Whether acute or convalescent, the COVID-19 samples came from the United States, Italy and Spain.

Measured with immunoSEQ multiplex PCR; TCRdb has only the in-frame clones, and not every one. The data contain around 200,000 clones, approximately 90% of them singletons. Germline lookup yields CDR1 SGHRS and CDR2 YFSETQ. CDR3 length: 15 residues. Trimming took off 7 bases at V and 1 base at J, with 14 bases between the two ends. Sequenced material: peripheral blood. This chain connects TRBV5-1 to TRBJ2-2, with D perhaps matching TRBD1 (6 bases). The TCR was taken from a man aged 18 to 29 with active or convalescent COVID-19. In nucleotides, the CDR3 is TGCGCCAGCGGGGGCGGCGGACTGAACACCGGGGAGCTGTTTTTT. It encodes CASGGGGLNTGELFF.